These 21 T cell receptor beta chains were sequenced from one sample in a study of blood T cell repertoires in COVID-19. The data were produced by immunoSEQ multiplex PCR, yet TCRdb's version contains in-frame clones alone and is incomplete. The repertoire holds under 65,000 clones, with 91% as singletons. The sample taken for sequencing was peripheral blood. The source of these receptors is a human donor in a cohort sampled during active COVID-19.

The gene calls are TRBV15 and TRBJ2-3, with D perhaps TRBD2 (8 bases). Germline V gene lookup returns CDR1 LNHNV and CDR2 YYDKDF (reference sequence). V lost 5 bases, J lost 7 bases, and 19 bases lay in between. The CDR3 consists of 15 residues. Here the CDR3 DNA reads TGTGCCACCAGCGCGGGGGGAGGGGGCGCAAATACGCAGTATTTT. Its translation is CATSAGGGGANTQYF.

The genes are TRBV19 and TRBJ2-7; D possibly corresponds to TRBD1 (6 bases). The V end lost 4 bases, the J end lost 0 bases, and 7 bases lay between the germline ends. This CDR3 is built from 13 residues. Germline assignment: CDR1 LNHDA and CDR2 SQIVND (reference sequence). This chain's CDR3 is CASSTGVSYEQYF. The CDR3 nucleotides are TGTGCCAGTAGTACAGGGGTCTCCTACGAGCAGTACTTC.

The CDR3 loop reads CASSLSIGQGGNYGYTF. Here the CDR3 DNA reads TGTGCCAGCAGTTTATCGATTGGACAGGGAGGTAACTATGGCTACACCTTC. This chain links TRBV27 with TRBJ1-2; 8 bases match TRBD1. This CDR3 is 17 amino acids long. The germline CDR1 and CDR2 sequences are MNHEY and SMNVEV (reference sequence). V lost 0 bases, J lost 1 base, and 7 bases stayed unmatched.

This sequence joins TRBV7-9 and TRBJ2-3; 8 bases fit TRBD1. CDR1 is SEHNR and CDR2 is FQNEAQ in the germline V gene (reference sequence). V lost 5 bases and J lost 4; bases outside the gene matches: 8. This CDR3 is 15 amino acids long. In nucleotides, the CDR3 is TGTGCCAGCAGCCTTTTGACAGGGGCCGCAGATACGCAGTATTTT. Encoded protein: CASSLLTGAADTQYF.

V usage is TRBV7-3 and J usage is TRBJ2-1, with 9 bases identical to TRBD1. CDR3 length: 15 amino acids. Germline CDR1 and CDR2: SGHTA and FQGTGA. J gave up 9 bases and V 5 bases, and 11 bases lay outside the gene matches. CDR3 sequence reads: CASSLLDRGKGEQFF. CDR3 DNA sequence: TGTGCCAGCAGCCTTCTGGACAGGGGTAAAGGTGAGCAGTTCTTC.

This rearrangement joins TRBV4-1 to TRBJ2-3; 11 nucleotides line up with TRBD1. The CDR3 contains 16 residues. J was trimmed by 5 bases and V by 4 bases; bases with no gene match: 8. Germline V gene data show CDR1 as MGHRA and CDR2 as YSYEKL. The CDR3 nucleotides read TGCGCCAGCAGCCCAGCAGGACAGGGGGCGGGAGATACGCAGTATTTT. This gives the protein CASSPAGQGAGDTQYF.

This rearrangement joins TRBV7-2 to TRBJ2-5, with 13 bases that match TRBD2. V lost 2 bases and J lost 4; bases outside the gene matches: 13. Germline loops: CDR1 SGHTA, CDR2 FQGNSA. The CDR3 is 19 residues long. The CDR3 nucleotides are TGTGCCAGCAGCTTACCCGTAACTAGCGGGGGGGCCAGGGGAGAGACCCAGTACTTC. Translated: CASSLPVTSGGARGETQYF.

CDR3 sequence: CASNDPTGPPYEQYF. CDR3 bases: TGTGCCAGTAACGACCCGACAGGGCCACCCTACGAGCAGTACTTC. The chain recombines TRBV19 with TRBJ2-7; TRBD1 aligns across 7 bases. V lost 7 bases, J lost 2 bases, and 11 bases stayed unmatched. In germline, CDR1 is LNHDA, CDR2 SQIVND (reference sequence). This CDR3 comprises 15 residues.

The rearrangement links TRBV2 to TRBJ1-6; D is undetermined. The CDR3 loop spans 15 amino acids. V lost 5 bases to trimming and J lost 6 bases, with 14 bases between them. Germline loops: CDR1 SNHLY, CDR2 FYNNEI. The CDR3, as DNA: TGTGCCAGCAGTCCAGATTTTGCCGCTAATTCACCCCTCCACTTT. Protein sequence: CASSPDFAANSPLHF.

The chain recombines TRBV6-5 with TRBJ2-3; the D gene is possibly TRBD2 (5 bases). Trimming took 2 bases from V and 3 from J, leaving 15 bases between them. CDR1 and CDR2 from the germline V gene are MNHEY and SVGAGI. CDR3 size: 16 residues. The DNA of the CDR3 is TGTGCCAGCAGTTACGAGGGTCGAACCACTACAGATACGCAGTATTTT. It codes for CASSYEGRTTTDTQYF.

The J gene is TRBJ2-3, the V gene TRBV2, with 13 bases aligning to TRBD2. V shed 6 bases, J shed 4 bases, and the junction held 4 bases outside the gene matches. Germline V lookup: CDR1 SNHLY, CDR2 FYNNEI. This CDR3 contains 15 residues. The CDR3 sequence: CASRLLAGGADTQYF. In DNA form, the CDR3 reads TGTGCCAGCAGGTTACTAGCGGGAGGGGCAGATACGCAGTATTTT.

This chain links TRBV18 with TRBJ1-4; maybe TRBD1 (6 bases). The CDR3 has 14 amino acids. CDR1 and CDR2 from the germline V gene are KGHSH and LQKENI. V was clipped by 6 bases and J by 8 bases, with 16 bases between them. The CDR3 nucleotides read TGTGCCAGCTCCCCCAGGGGAGTTCAGGAAAAACTGTTTTTT. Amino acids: CASSPRGVQEKLFF.

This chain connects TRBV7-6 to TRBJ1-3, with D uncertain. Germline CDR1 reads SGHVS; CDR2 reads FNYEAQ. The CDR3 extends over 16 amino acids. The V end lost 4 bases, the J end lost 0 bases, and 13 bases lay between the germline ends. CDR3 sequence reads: CASSSPRLDSGNTIYF. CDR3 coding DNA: TGTGCCAGCAGCTCACCGAGACTGGACTCTGGAAACACCATATATTTT.

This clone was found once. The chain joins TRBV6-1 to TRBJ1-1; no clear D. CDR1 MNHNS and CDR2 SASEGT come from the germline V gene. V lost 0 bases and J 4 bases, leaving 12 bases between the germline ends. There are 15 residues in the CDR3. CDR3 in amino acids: CASSEARSFGTEAFF. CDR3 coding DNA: TGTGCCAGCAGTGAAGCTAGGAGTTTTGGCACTGAAGCTTTCTTT.

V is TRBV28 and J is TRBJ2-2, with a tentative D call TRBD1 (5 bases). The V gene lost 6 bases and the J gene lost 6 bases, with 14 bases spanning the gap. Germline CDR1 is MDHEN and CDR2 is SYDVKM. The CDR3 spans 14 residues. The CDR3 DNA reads TGTGCCAGCAGCACAGGTGTCCCGGCCGGGGAGCTGTTTTTT. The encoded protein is CASSTGVPAGELFF.

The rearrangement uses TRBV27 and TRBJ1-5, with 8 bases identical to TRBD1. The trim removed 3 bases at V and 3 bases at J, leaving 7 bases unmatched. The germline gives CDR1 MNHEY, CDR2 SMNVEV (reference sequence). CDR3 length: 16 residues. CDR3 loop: CASSFGQGAVNQPQHF. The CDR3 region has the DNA TGTGCCAGCAGTTTCGGGCAGGGGGCGGTCAATCAGCCCCAGCATTTT.

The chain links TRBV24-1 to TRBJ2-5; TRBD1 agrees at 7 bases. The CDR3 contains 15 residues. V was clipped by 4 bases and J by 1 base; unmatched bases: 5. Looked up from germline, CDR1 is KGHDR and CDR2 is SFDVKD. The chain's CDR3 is CATSDPGQLQETQYF. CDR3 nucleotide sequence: TGTGCCACCAGTGACCCGGGACAGCTCCAAGAGACCCAGTACTTC.

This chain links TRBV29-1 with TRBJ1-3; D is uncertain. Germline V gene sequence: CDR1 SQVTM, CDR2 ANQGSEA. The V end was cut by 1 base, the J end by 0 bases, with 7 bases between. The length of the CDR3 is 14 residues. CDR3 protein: CSVEGGYSGNTIYF. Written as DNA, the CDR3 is TGCAGCGTTGAAGGAGGGTACTCTGGAAACACCATATATTTT.

CDR3 bases: TGTGCCAGCTCACCACGGACAGCCCAGAACACTGAAGCTTTCTTT. Protein product: CASSPRTAQNTEAFF. The chain is built from TRBV18 and TRBJ1-1; D is possibly TRBD1 (6 bases). Germline V CDR1 and CDR2: KGHSH, LQKENI. This CDR3 contains 15 residues. V dropped 1 base and J dropped 1 base, with 10 bases sitting between them.

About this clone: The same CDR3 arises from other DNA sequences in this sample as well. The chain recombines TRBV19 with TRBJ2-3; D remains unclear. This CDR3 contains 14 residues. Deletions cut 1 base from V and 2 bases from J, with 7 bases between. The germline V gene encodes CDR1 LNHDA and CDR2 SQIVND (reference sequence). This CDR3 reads CASSIGRNTDTQYF. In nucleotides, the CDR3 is TGTGCCAGTAGTATAGGTCGTAACACAGATACGCAGTATTTT.

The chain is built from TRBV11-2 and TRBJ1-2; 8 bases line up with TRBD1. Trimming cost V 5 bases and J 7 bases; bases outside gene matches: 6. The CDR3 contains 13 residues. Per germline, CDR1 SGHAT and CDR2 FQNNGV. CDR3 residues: CASSPRTGFGYTF. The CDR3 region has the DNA TGTGCCAGCAGCCCCCGGACAGGGTTTGGCTACACCTTC.